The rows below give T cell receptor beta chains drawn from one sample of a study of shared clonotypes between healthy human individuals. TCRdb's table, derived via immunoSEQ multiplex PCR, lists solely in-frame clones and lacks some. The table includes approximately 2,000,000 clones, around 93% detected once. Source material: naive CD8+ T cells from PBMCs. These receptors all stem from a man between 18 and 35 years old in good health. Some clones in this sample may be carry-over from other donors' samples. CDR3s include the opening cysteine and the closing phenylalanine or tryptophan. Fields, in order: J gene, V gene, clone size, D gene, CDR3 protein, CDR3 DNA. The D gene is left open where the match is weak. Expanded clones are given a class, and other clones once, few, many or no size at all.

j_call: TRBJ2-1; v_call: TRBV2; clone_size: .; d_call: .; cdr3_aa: CASSSPLGPFF; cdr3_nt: TGTGCCAGCAGTAGCCCCCTGGGGCCGTTCTTC
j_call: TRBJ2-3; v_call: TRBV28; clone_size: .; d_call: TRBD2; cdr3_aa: CASSLIAGDSTDTQYF; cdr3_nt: TGTGCCAGCAGTTTAATAGCGGGAGACAGCACAGATACGCAGTATTTT
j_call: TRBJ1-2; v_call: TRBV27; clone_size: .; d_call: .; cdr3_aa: CASSTLNYGYTF; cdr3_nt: TGTGCCAGCAGCACACTAAACTATGGCTACACCTTC
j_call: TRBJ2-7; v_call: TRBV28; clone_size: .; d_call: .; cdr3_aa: CASSTPREGTNIYEQYF; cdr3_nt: TGTGCCAGCAGTACCCCGAGGGAGGGGACAAATATCTACGAGCAGTACTTC
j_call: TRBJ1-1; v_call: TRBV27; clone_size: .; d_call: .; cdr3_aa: CASSPGHITEAFF; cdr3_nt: TGTGCCAGCAGTCCGGGACACATCACTGAAGCTTTCTTT
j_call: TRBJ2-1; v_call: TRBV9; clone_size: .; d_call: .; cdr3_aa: CASSAQGPKPSSEQFF; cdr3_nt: TGTGCCAGCAGCGCCCAGGGCCCAAAGCCGTCAAGTGAGCAGTTCTTC
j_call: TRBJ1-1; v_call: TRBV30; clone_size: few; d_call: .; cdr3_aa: CAWNLLGGTEAFF; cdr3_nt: TGTGCCTGGAACTTACTAGGGGGGACTGAAGCTTTCTTT
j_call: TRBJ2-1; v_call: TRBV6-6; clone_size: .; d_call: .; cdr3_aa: CASSYTTVNEQFF; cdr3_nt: TGTGCCAGCAGTTACACTACCGTGAATGAGCAGTTCTTC
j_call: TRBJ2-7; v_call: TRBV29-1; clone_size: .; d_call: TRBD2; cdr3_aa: CSARLALTPAEAF; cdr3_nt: TGCAGCGCAAGACTAGCTCTGACGCCTGCAGAAGCCTTC
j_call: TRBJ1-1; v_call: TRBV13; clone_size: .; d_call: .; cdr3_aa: CASSLSQTRDHEAFF; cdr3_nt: TGTGCCAGCAGCTTAAGCCAGACCCGGGACCACGAAGCTTTCTTT
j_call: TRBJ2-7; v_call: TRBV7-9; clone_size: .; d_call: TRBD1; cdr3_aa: CASSLSETGFHEQYF; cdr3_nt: TGTGCCAGCAGCTTAAGTGAGACAGGGTTCCACGAGCAGTACTTC
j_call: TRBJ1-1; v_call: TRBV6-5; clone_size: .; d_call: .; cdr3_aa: CASSYATNTEAFF; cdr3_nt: TGTGCCAGCAGTTACGCAACGAACACTGAAGCTTTCTTT
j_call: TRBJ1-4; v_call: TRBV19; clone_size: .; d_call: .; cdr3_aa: CASYPTDLPKGTNEKLFF; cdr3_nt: TGTGCCTCCTATCCGACAGACCTCCCAAAGGGGACTAATGAAAAACTGTTTTTT
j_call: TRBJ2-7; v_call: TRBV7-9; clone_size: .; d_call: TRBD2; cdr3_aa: CASTSLASSSYEQYF; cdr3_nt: TGTGCCAGCACCTCACTAGCGTCGAGCTCCTACGAGCAGTACTTC
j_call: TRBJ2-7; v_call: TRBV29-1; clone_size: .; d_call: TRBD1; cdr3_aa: CSVVSGTGSYEQYF; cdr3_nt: TGCAGCGTGGTGAGTGGGACAGGCTCCTACGAGCAGTACTTC
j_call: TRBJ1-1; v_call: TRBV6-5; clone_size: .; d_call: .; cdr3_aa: CASSTLWGGNTEAFF; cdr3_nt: TGTGCCAGCAGCACCTTATGGGGTGGCAACACTGAAGCTTTCTTT
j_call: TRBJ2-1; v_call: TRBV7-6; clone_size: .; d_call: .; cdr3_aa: CASSLGRENEQFF; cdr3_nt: TGTGCCAGCAGCTTAGGGCGGGAAAATGAGCAGTTCTTC
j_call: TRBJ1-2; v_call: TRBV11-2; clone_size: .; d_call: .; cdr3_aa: CASSFGQSNYGYTF; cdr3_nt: TGTGCCAGCAGCTTCGGACAATCTAACTATGGCTACACCTTC
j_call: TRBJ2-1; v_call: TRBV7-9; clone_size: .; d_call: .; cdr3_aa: CASSYGLARSHNEQFF; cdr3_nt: TGTGCCAGCAGCTACGGCCTAGCGCGAAGCCACAATGAGCAGTTCTTC
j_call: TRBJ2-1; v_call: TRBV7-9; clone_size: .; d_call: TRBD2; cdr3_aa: CASSPLAGDYSGRNEQFF; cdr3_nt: TGTGCCAGCAGCCCACTAGCGGGAGATTATTCGGGTCGCAATGAGCAGTTCTTC
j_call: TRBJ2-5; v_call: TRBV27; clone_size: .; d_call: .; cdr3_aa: CASSLSGSWPQETQYF; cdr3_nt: TGTGCCAGCAGTTTATCGGGGTCCTGGCCCCAAGAGACCCAGTACTTC
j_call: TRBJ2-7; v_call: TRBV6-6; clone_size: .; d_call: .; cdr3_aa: CASSYNPTGVYEQYF; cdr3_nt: TGTGCCAGCAGTTATAACCCCACAGGCGTCTACGAGCAGTACTTC
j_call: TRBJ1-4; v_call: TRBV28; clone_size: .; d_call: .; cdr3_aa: CASSFPSLGGSNEKLFF; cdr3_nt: TGTGCCAGCAGTTTCCCCTCTCTGGGGGGCTCTAATGAAAAACTGTTTTTT
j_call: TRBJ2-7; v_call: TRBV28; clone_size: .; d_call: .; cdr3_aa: CASSPQLRDKSYEQYF; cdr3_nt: TGTGCCAGCAGTCCCCAACTCCGGGACAAGTCCTACGAGCAGTACTTC
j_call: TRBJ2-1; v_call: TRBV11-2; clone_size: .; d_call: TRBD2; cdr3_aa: CASSSPSGIYNEQFF; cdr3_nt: TGTGCCAGCAGCTCGCCTAGCGGGATCTACAATGAGCAGTTCTTC
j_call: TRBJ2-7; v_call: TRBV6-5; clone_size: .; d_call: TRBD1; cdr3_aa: CASSFTGDNSYEQYF; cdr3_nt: TGTGCCAGCAGTTTCACAGGGGACAACTCCTACGAGCAGTACTTC
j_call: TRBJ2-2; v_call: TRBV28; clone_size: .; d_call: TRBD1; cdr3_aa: CASSPLTGGIGELFF; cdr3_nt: TGTGCCAGCAGTCCTTTGACAGGGGGAATCGGGGAGCTGTTTTTT
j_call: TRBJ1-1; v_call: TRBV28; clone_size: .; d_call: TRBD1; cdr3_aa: CASSPTGIPPAFF; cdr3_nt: TGTGCCAGCAGTCCGACAGGGATCCCCCCAGCTTTCTTT
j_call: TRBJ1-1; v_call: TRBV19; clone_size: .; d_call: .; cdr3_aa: CASSLPGVLNTEAFF; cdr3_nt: TGTGCCAGTAGTCTTCCAGGGGTCCTGAACACTGAAGCTTTCTTT
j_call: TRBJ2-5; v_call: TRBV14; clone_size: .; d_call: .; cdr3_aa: CASSQLGFGETQYF; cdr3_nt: TGTGCCAGCAGCCAACTGGGGTTTGGGGAGACCCAGTACTTC
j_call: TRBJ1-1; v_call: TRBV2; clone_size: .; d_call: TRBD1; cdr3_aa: CASSGTVTMNTEAFF; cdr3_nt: TGTGCCAGCAGCGGGACAGTTACCATGAACACTGAAGCTTTCTTT
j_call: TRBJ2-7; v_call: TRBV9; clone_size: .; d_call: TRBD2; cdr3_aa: CASSVTSVYEQYF; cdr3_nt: TGTGCCAGCAGCGTAACTAGCGTCTACGAGCAGTACTTC
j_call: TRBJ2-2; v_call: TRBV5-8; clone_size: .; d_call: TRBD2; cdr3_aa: CASSLSTGGTSGSSTGELFF; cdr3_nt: TGTGCCAGCAGCTTGAGTACAGGGGGGACTAGCGGGAGCTCCACCGGGGAGCTGTTTTTT
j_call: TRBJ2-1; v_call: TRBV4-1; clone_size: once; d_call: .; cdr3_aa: CASSQGRDPTYNEQFF; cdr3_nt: TGCGCCAGCAGCCAAGGACGGGATCCGACTTACAATGAGCAGTTCTTC
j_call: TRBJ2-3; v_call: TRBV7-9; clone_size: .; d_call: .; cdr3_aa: CASSADRGISDTQYF; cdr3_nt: TGTGCCAGCAGCGCCGACCGGGGGATATCAGATACGCAGTATTTT
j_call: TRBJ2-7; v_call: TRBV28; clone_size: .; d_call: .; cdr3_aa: CASKAPSSYEQYF; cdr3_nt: TGTGCCAGCAAGGCTCCAAGCTCCTACGAGCAGTACTTC
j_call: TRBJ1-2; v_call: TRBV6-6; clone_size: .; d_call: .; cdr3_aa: CASRQGGDGYTF; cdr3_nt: TGTGCCAGCAGACAGGGTGGGGATGGCTACACCTTC
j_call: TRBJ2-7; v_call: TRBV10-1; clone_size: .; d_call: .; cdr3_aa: CASSGPVGYEQYF; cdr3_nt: TGCGCCAGCAGTGGCCCGGTAGGTTACGAGCAGTACTTC
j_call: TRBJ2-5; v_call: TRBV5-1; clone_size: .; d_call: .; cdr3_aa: CASSHPALTRGETQYF; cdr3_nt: TGCGCCAGCAGCCACCCAGCCCTGACTAGAGGCGAGACCCAGTACTTC
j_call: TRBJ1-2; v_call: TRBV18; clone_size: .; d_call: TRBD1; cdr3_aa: CASSPQGARAYGYTF; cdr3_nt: TGTGCCAGCTCACCCCAGGGGGCGCGGGCCTATGGCTACACCTTC
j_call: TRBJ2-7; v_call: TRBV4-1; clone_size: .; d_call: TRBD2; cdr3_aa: CASSQAPTSSPYEQYF; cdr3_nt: TGCGCCAGCAGCCAAGCGCCGACTAGCTCGCCCTACGAGCAGTACTTC
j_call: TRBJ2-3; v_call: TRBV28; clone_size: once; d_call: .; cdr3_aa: CASSPIAEGTDTQYF; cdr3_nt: TGTGCCAGCAGTCCGATAGCGGAGGGCACAGATACGCAGTATTTT
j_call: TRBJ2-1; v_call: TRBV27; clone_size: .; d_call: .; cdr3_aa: CASSPPRPLEGQFF; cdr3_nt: TGTGCCAGCAGTCCTCCCCGCCCTTTAGAGGGGCAGTTCTTC
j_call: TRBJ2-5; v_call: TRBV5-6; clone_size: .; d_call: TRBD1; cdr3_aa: CASSHGTAYQETQYF; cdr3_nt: TGTGCCAGCAGCCACGGGACAGCGTACCAAGAGACCCAGTACTTC
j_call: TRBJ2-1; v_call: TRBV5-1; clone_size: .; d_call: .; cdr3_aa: CASSLLSGNGNEQFF; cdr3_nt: TGCGCCAGCAGCTTGTTGTCAGGGAACGGGAATGAGCAGTTCTTC
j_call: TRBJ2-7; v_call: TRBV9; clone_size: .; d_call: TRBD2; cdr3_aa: CASSPRTSGTYEQYF; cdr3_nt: TGTGCCAGCAGCCCCCGGACTAGCGGAACCTACGAGCAGTACTTC
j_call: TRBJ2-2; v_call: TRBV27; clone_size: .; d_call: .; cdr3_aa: CASSLFLNTGELFF; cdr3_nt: TGTGCCAGCAGTTTGTTCTTGAACACCGGGGAGCTGTTTTTT
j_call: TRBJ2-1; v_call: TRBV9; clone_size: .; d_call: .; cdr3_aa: CASSVVAGSSYNEQFF; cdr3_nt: TGTGCCAGCAGCGTAGTGGCGGGTTCCTCCTACAATGAGCAGTTCTTC
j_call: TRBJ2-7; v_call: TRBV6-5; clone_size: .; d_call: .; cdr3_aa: CASRPTGTLPYEQYF; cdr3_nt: TGTGCCAGCAGGCCTACGGGGACTCTCCCCTACGAGCAGTACTTC
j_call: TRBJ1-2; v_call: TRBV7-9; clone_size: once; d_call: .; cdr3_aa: CASSRPGAANYGYTF; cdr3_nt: TGTGCCAGCAGCCGACCCGGGGCAGCTAACTATGGCTACACCTTC
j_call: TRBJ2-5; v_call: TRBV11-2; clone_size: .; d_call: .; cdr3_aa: CASSSGDALHGSQETQYF; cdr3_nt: TGTGCCAGCAGCTCGGGGGACGCCCTGCACGGGAGCCAAGAGACCCAGTACTTC
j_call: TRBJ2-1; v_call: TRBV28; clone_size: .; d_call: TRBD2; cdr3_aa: CASSLLSGSPLGEQFF; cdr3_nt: TGTGCCAGCAGTTTACTTAGCGGGAGTCCACTAGGTGAGCAGTTCTTC
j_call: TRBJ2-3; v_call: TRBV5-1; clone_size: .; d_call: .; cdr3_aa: CASSLGDGSYLDTQYF; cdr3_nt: TGCGCCAGCAGCTTGGGAGATGGGAGCTACTTGGATACGCAGTATTTT
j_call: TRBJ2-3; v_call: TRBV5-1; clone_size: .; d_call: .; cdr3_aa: CASHPAERVTDTQYF; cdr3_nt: TGCGCCAGCCACCCGGCGGAGAGGGTCACAGATACGCAGTATTTT
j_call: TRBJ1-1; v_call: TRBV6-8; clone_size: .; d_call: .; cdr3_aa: CASSHTEAFF; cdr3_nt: TGTGCCAGCAGTCACACTGAAGCTTTCTTT
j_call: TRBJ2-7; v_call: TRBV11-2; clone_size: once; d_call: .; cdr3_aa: CASSPERGSDEQYF; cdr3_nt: TGTGCCAGCAGCCCCGAAAGGGGCTCGGACGAGCAGTACTTC
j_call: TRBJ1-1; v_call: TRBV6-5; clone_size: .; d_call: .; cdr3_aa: CASSPTIENTEAFF; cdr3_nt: TGTGCCAGCAGTCCGACCATCGAGAACACTGAAGCTTTCTTT